This note documents a single T cell receptor beta chain sequence. The target antigen is unknown. This entry is derived from a study of T cell responses to AZD1222 COVID-19 vaccine. The study, taken as a whole, reports: Repertoire sampling occurred only after the peak T cell response. Mostly white British, mostly female donors; authors suggested clonal diversity may be underestimated.

Second-dose groups at about 4 or about 12 weeks were pooled. CDR3 length: 13 amino acids. Looked up from germline, CDR1 is SGHNT and CDR2 is YYREEE (reference sequence). Trimming cost V 0 bases and J 4 bases, with 7 bases left between them. Using immunoSEQ multiplex PCR, the repertoire was profiled, and TCRdb retains in-frame clones only, with some absent. The data hold roughly 150,000 clones, with almost 95% observed a single time. V gene TRBV5-4 combines with J gene TRBJ2-5; no clear D. This TCR was sampled from an adult who received the AZD1222 COVID-19 vaccine. The material was peripheral blood, obtained 28 days after the second AZD1222 dose. The CDR3 spells CASSLAVVETQYF. In nucleotides, the CDR3 is TGTGCCAGCAGCTTGGCAGTGGTAGAGACCCAGTACTTC.